Listed below are T cell receptor beta chains from one sample, sequenced in a study of blood T cell repertoires in COVID-19. The table came from immunoSEQ multiplex PCR; TCRdb's copy has only in-frame clones and leaves some out. The data hold about 150,000 clones, with approximately 86% observed a single time. Input material: peripheral blood. The origin of the receptors is a woman between 70 and 85 years old with acute or convalescent COVID-19. Both conserved end residues are part of each CDR3. The D gene is left open where the match is weak. Some rows have no size entry. The others give once, few or many, or a class for an expanded clone.

V: TRBV27
D: -
J: TRBJ1-4
size: -
CDR3: CASSPERGGKLFF
DNA: TGTGCCAGCAGTCCCGAGCGGGGAGGAAAACTGTTTTTT

V: TRBV5-1
D: TRBD2
J: TRBJ2-2
size: -
CDR3: CASSPTGTSGGRGTGELFF
DNA: TGCGCCAGCAGCCCGACCGGGACTAGCGGGGGGCGTGGCACCGGGGAGCTGTTTTTT

V: TRBV5-1
D: TRBD1
J: TRBJ2-3
size: -
CDR3: CASRSTGDPTDTQYF
DNA: TGCGCCAGCAGATCGACAGGGGACCCCACAGATACGCAGTATTTT

V: TRBV5-1
D: TRBD2
J: TRBJ2-1
size: -
CDR3: CASKIYSGGSYNEQFF
DNA: TGCGCCAGCAAAATATACTCGGGGGGGTCCTACAATGAGCAGTTCTTC

V: TRBV19
D: -
J: TRBJ1-3
size: -
CDR3: CASSIGTPSGNTIYF
DNA: TGTGCCAGTAGTATTGGGACACCCTCTGGAAACACCATATATTTT

V: TRBV6-5
D: -
J: TRBJ1-5
size: -
CDR3: CASRLRQEGNQPQHF
DNA: TGTGCCAGCAGATTACGACAGGAAGGCAATCAGCCCCAGCATTTT

V: TRBV4-3
D: -
J: TRBJ1-3
size: -
CDR3: CASSQVGGFAGNTIYF
DNA: TGCGCCAGCAGCCAAGTAGGAGGGTTCGCTGGAAACACCATATATTTT

V: TRBV10-3
D: -
J: TRBJ1-2
size: -
CDR3: CAISESNRPQGYGYTF
DNA: TGTGCCATCAGTGAGTCGAATCGTCCCCAGGGTTATGGCTACACCTTC

V: TRBV9
D: -
J: TRBJ1-6
size: -
CDR3: CASSVAPDRQINSPLHF
DNA: TGTGCCAGCAGCGTAGCTCCCGACAGGCAGATTAATTCACCCCTCCACTTT

V: TRBV3-1/TRBV3-2
D: TRBD2
J: TRBJ2-2
size: once
CDR3: CASSQDGCSGGPSSTGELFF
DNA: TGTGCCAGCAGCCAAGATGGGTGTAGCGGGGGGCCCTCGAGCACCGGGGAGCTGTTTTTT

V: TRBV19
D: -
J: TRBJ2-3
size: -
CDR3: CASSNGVADTQYF
DNA: TGTGCCAGTAGTAACGGGGTGGCAGATACGCAGTATTTT

V: TRBV7-8
D: -
J: TRBJ2-7
size: -
CDR3: CASSRGNLGEQYF
DNA: TGTGCCAGCAGCCGGGGCAATTTGGGCGAGCAGTACTTC

V: TRBV29-1
D: -
J: TRBJ1-2
size: -
CDR3: CSVGTQTVSNYGYTF
DNA: TGCAGCGTTGGGACGCAGACAGTTTCTAACTATGGCTACACCTTC

V: TRBV27
D: -
J: TRBJ1-1
size: -
CDR3: CASSLVLESTEAFF
DNA: TGTGCCAGCAGTTTAGTGTTGGAGAGCACTGAAGCTTTCTTT

V: TRBV18
D: -
J: TRBJ1-4
size: once
CDR3: CASSEQELNEKLFF
DNA: TGTGCCAGCTCAGAACAGGAGCTGAATGAAAAACTGTTTTTT

V: TRBV20-1
D: TRBD1
J: TRBJ1-6
size: -
CDR3: CSASPRTGNSPLHF
DNA: TGCAGTGCTAGTCCCCGGACAGGGAATTCACCCCTCCACTTT

V: TRBV11-2
D: TRBD2
J: TRBJ2-3
size: -
CDR3: CASSLELSGGASGVISTQYF
DNA: TGTGCCAGCAGCTTAGAACTTAGCGGGGGGGCCTCGGGCGTGATAAGTACGCAGTATTTT

V: TRBV14
D: -
J: TRBJ2-7
size: -
CDR3: CASSHLGAHEQYF
DNA: TGTGCCAGCAGCCATTTGGGAGCTCACGAGCAGTACTTC

V: TRBV7-6
D: -
J: TRBJ1-3
size: once
CDR3: CASSLGVREASGNTIYF
DNA: TGTGCCAGCAGCTTAGGGGTGCGGGAAGCCTCTGGAAACACCATATATTTT

V: TRBV6-6
D: -
J: TRBJ2-5
size: -
CDR3: CASSYSTGRETQYF
DNA: TGTGCCAGCAGTTACTCGACAGGGAGGGAGACCCAGTACTTC

V: TRBV28
D: TRBD1
J: TRBJ1-6
size: -
CDR3: CASSPRTGEGSPLHF
DNA: TGTGCCAGCAGTCCGAGGACAGGGGAGGGCTCACCCCTCCACTTT

V: TRBV2
D: TRBD1
J: TRBJ1-5
size: -
CDR3: CASRGTEVSNQPQHF
DNA: TGTGCCAGCAGGGGGACAGAGGTTAGCAATCAGCCCCAGCATTTT

V: TRBV30
D: -
J: TRBJ1-5
size: once
CDR3: CAWSVSQGNQPQHF
DNA: TGTGCCTGGAGTGTAAGTCAGGGGAACCAGCCCCAGCATTTT

V: TRBV9
D: -
J: TRBJ1-2
size: -
CDR3: CASSLQGSIYGYTF
DNA: TGTGCCAGCAGCCTACAGGGCTCTATCTATGGCTACACCTTC

V: TRBV3-1/TRBV3-2
D: -
J: TRBJ1-3
size: -
CDR3: CASSQGGTENTIYF
DNA: TGTGCCAGCAGCCAAGGGGGCACAGAAAACACCATATATTTT

V: TRBV3-1/TRBV3-2
D: -
J: TRBJ2-2
size: -
CDR3: CASSQGGAASTGELFF
DNA: TGTGCCAGCAGCCAAGGCGGGGCAGCGAGCACCGGGGAGCTGTTTTTT

V: TRBV2
D: TRBD1
J: TRBJ2-4
size: -
CDR3: CASRAGTGNRFIQYF
DNA: TGTGCCAGCAGAGCCGGGACAGGGAATAGATTCATTCAGTACTTC

V: TRBV7-9
D: -
J: TRBJ1-3
size: -
CDR3: CASSQQNSGNTIYF
DNA: TGTGCCAGCAGCCAACAGAACTCTGGAAACACCATATATTTT

V: TRBV6-5
D: TRBD1
J: TRBJ1-6
size: -
CDR3: CASSYGTANSPLHF
DNA: TGTGCCAGCAGCTATGGGACAGCTAATTCACCCCTCCACTTT

V: TRBV10-3
D: -
J: TRBJ2-1
size: -
CDR3: CAISETTGRAYNEQFF
DNA: TGTGCCATCAGTGAGACGACAGGACGGGCCTACAATGAGCAGTTCTTC

V: TRBV7-8
D: TRBD2
J: TRBJ2-1
size: -
CDR3: CASSLGGRGAFYNEQFF
DNA: TGTGCCAGCAGCTTAGGTGGGCGGGGGGCCTTCTACAATGAGCAGTTCTTC

V: TRBV10-3
D: TRBD1
J: TRBJ2-1
size: -
CDR3: CAIEGQGYNEQFF
DNA: TGTGCCATCGAAGGACAGGGATACAATGAGCAGTTCTTC

V: TRBV15
D: TRBD2
J: TRBJ2-3
size: -
CDR3: CATSRESGGIDTQYF
DNA: TGTGCCACCAGCAGAGAGTCGGGGGGAATAGATACGCAGTATTTT

V: TRBV5-5
D: TRBD1
J: TRBJ1-2
size: once
CDR3: CASSLRDSNYGYTF
DNA: TGTGCCAGCAGCCTCCGGGACAGTAACTATGGCTACACCTTC

V: TRBV11-3
D: -
J: TRBJ1-5
size: -
CDR3: CASSLEVAASNQPQHF
DNA: TGTGCCAGCAGCTTAGAGGTAGCAGCTAGTAATCAGCCCCAGCATTTT

V: TRBV5-8
D: TRBD1
J: TRBJ1-4
size: -
CDR3: CASSPGDSPHATNEKLFF
DNA: TGTGCCAGCAGCCCAGGGGACAGTCCTCATGCAACTAATGAAAAACTGTTTTTT

V: TRBV5-5
D: -
J: TRBJ1-2
size: -
CDR3: CASSLPPGNYGYTF
DNA: TGTGCCAGCAGCTTGCCTCCGGGGAACTATGGCTACACCTTC

V: TRBV9
D: -
J: TRBJ2-5
size: -
CDR3: CASSGTVQETQYF
DNA: TGTGCCAGCAGCGGGACAGTTCAAGAGACCCAGTACTTC

V: TRBV28
D: TRBD2
J: TRBJ2-3
size: -
CDR3: CASSPTRGFSGGAADTQYF
DNA: TGTGCCAGCAGTCCAACAAGAGGGTTTAGCGGGGGGGCAGCAGATACGCAGTATTTT

V: TRBV7-2
D: -
J: TRBJ2-1
size: -
CDR3: CASSGAPTAVGFF
DNA: TGTGCCAGCAGCGGCGCACCCACGGCGGTCGGGTTCTTC

V: TRBV28
D: -
J: TRBJ1-4
size: -
CDR3: CASSSGGYEKLFF
DNA: TGTGCCAGCAGTTCCGGGGGATATGAAAAACTGTTTTTT

V: TRBV2
D: -
J: TRBJ1-6
size: -
CDR3: CASSREGTLNSPLHF
DNA: TGTGCCAGCAGCCGAGAGGGGACTCTTAATTCACCCCTCCACTTT

V: TRBV7-6
D: -
J: TRBJ1-1
size: -
CDR3: CASSLQGHTEAFF
DNA: TGTGCCAGCAGCTTGCAGGGGCACACTGAAGCTTTCTTT

V: TRBV7-2
D: TRBD1
J: TRBJ1-3
size: -
CDR3: CASHRTGGSGNTIYF
DNA: TGTGCCAGCCACCGGACAGGGGGCTCTGGAAACACCATATATTTT

V: TRBV6-6
D: -
J: TRBJ1-6
size: -
CDR3: CASSYDGEYNSPLHF
DNA: TGTGCCAGCAGTTACGACGGAGAGTATAATTCACCCCTCCACTTT

V: TRBV10-3
D: TRBD1
J: TRBJ1-2
size: -
CDR3: CAIRAGQSHGYTF
DNA: TGTGCCATCAGGGCGGGACAGTCTCATGGCTACACCTTC

V: TRBV19
D: TRBD1
J: TRBJ1-2
size: -
CDR3: CATHPDRGLYGYTF
DNA: TGTGCCACCCACCCCGACAGGGGGCTGTATGGCTACACCTTC

V: TRBV4-3
D: -
J: TRBJ1-2
size: few
CDR3: CASSSRRALSYGYTF
DNA: TGCGCCAGCAGCTCCCGGAGGGCCCTCAGCTATGGCTACACCTTC

V: TRBV7-9
D: TRBD1
J: TRBJ1-3
size: -
CDR3: CASSSGQGQGNTIYF
DNA: TGTGCCAGCAGCTCCGGACAGGGGCAGGGAAACACCATATATTTT

V: TRBV12-5
D: -
J: TRBJ1-1
size: -
CDR3: CASGLVKGGGVWNEAFF
DNA: TGTGCTAGTGGTTTGGTAAAAGGAGGGGGGGTTTGGAATGAAGCTTTCTTT

V: TRBV12-3/TRBV12-4
D: -
J: TRBJ1-5
size: -
CDR3: CASNGGNRPQHF
DNA: TGTGCCAGCAACGGCGGGAATCGGCCCCAGCATTTT

V: TRBV6-2/TRBV6-3
D: -
J: TRBJ1-1
size: -
CDR3: CASSSKVGTTLGTEAFF
DNA: TGTGCCAGCAGTTCCAAGGTTGGGACAACTCTTGGCACTGAAGCTTTCTTT

V: TRBV5-4
D: TRBD2
J: TRBJ2-7
size: once
CDR3: CASGRGGRSYEQYF
DNA: TGTGCCAGCGGGCGGGGGGGCCGATCCTACGAGCAGTACTTC

V: TRBV5-1
D: TRBD2
J: TRBJ2-3
size: -
CDR3: CASSHGTSGGYTQYF
DNA: TGCGCCAGCAGCCACGGGACTAGCGGGGGCTATACGCAGTATTTT

V: TRBV5-4
D: -
J: TRBJ1-5
size: -
CDR3: CASSLGGSGNQPQHF
DNA: TGTGCCAGCAGCTTGGGCGGGAGCGGCAATCAGCCCCAGCATTTT

V: TRBV2
D: -
J: TRBJ2-1
size: -
CDR3: CASGQNYNEQFF
DNA: TGTGCCAGTGGACAGAACTACAATGAGCAGTTCTTC